This T cell receptor (beta chain) is drawn from a study of T cells expressing NK-cell markers. CDR3 length: 18 residues. In germline, CDR1 is SGHRS, CDR2 YFSETQ. TCRdb reanalyzed the 5' RACE reads, giving one entry per CDR3 protein sequence and no DNA. The repertoire table contains about 150,000 distinct CDR3 sequences. Material for sequencing was blood T cells: a sorted CD56 or NKG2C T cell subset, CD4+ or CD8+ T cells, or bulk PBMC T cells (not recorded which). The origin of this receptor is a man aged 18-69 years in good health. The chain employs TRBV5-1 and TRBJ2-1; TCRdb selects TRBD2, and the lack of DNA leaves this call unchecked. The chain's CDR3 is CASSAPGTSGGYYNEQFF.